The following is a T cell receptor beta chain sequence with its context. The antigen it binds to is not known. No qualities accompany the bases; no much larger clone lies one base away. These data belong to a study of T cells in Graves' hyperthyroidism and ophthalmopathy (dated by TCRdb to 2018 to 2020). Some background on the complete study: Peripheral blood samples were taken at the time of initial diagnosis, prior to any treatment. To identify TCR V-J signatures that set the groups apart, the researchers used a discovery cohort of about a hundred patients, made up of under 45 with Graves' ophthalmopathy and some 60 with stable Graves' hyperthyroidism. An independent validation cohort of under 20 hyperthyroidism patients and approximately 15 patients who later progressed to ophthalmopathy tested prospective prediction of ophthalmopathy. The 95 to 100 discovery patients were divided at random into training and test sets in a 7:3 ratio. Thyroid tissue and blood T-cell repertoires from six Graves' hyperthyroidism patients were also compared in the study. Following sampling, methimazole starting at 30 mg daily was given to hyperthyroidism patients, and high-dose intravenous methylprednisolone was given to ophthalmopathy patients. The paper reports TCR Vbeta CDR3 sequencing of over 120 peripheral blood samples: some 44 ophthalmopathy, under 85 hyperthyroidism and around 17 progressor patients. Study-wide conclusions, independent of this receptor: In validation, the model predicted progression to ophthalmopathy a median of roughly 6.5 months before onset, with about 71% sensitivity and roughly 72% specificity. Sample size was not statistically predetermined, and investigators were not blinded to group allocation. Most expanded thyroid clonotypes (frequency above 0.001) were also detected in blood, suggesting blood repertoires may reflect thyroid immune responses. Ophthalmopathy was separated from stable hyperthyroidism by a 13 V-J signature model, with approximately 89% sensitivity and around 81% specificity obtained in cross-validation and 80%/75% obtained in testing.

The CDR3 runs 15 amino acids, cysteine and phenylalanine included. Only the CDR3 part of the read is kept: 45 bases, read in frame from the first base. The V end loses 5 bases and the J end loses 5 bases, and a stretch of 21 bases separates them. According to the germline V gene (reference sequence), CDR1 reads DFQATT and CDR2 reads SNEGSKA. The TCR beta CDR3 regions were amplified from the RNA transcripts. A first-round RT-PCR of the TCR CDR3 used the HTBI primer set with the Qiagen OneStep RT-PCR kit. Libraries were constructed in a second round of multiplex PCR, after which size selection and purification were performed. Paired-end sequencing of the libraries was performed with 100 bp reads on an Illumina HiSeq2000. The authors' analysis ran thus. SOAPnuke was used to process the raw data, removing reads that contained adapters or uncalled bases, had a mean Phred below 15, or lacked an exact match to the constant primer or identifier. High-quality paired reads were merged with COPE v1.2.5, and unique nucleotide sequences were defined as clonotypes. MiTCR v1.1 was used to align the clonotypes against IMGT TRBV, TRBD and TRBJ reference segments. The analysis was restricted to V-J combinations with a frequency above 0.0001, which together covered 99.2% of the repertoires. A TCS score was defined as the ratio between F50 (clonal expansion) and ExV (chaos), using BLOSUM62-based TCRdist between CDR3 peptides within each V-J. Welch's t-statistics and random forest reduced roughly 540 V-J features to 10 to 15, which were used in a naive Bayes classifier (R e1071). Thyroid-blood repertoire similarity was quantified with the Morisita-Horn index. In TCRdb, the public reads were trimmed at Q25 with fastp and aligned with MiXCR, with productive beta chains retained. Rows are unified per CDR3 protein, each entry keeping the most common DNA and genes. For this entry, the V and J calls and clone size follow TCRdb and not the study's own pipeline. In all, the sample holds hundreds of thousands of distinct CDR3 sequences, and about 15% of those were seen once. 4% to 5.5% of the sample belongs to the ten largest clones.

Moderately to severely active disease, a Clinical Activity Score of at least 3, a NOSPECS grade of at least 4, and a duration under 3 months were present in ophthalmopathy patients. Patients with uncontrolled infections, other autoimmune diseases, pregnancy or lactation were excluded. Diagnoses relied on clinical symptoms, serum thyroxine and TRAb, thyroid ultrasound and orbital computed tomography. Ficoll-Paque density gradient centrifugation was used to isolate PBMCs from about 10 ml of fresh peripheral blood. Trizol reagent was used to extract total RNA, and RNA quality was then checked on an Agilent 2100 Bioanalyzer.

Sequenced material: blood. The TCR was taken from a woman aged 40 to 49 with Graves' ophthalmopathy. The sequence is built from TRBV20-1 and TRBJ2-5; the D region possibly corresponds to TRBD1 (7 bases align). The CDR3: CSAQTGAGGKETQYF. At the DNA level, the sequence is TGCAGTGCTCAGACGGGGGCAGGGGGGAAGGAGACCCAGTACTTC.